The present T cell receptor beta chain was sequenced within a study of blood T cell repertoires in COVID-19 (dated by TCRdb to about 2020). Background on the whole study: Samples from collaborators originated in the United States, Italy and Spain and spanned both the acute and convalescent phases of COVID-19. The prospective study material was composed of cDNA or gDNA derived from T cells, B-cell-depleted T cells, or PBMCs. The dataset comprised deeply sampled blood TCRbeta repertoires from subjects exposed to, actively infected with, or recovered from COVID-19. The repertoires were made available in a free public database intended to serve as a resource for research on the immune response to SARS-CoV-2. The samples were drawn from the first 160 participants of the ongoing ImmuneRACE study and from 1,200 or so subjects provided by 6 global collaborators. Nearly every sample came with metadata listing a de-identified subject ID, COVID-19 status, age in years and sex. Where available, HLA class I and class II types were taken from metadata supplied by the sample provider and were not determined by assay-based typing.

TCRbeta CDR3 regions were amplified from genomic DNA using the immunoSEQ Assay, a bias-controlled multiplex PCR. Per the authors' processing: Within the assay, amplification of reference gene primers was used to estimate how many nucleated cells each sample contained. To quantify the absolute abundance of each unique TCRbeta CDR3 rearrangement, sequence reads were collapsed and filtered. For each sample, productive Simpson clonality was calculated as the square root of Simpson's diversity index over productive rearrangements. Imported from immuneACCESS, the table was reduced by TCRdb to in-frame sequences with V and J called. These copies leave out some clones; in studies compared against another copy, an unresolved V gene accounts for under half, and the cause of the remainder is not known. V, J and clone size were drawn from that table, and D and trimming were deduced from the DNA. The sample has 97,000 or so clones on record, around 87% of them singletons. Together, the top ten hold about 3% of the sample.

Points the paper makes about the study in general: The amount of clinical and demographic metadata varied by source and participant and was provided uncurated.

Collaborating institutions collected whole blood in K2EDTA tubes following their own protocols. For TCRbeta analysis, collaborator samples were shipped as frozen whole blood, as isolated PBMCs, or as DNA extracted from either sample type. Reading the germline V gene gives CDR1 MRHNA and CDR2 SNTAGT. Germline trimming: 2 bases from V, 2 bases from J; junction bases outside gene matches: 9. The CDR3, cysteine through valine, is 16 amino acids long. Only the CDR3 part of the read is kept: 48 bases, read in frame from the first base. A single count supports this clone. Its antigen remains unidentified. It has no much larger one-base neighbor in the sample; base qualities were not kept.

What was sequenced was peripheral blood. This clonotype originated in a man aged 50 to 60 with active or convalescent COVID-19. The V and J genes are TRBV6-4 and TRBJ2-7, with 7 middle bases fitting TRBD1. The CDR3 protein sequence reads: CASSDTTGALTYEQYV. The nucleotide sequence reads TGTGCCAGCAGTGACACCACAGGGGCCTTGACCTACGAGCAGTACGTC.